The sample holds a few counts of the clone carrying this TCR beta chain. One entry per CDR3 protein results from TCRdb running MiXCR on the 5' RACE reads. The table shows 150,000 to 200,000 distinct CDR3 sequences, with about 15% occurring only once. The CDR3 length is 17 residues. The J segment lost 8 bases and the V segment lost 2 bases, leaving 13 bases of the junction unmatched. The germline V gene has CDR1 SGHVS and CDR2 FQNEAQ. The sample is drawn from a study of T-cell memory formation after mild COVID-19. The source is an adult woman who had mild COVID-19 (a few samples of this study predate the infection). Cell type and time point are not known. Sequenced sample: PBMCs or a T cell subset sorted from them (not recorded which). The chain uses TRBV7-8 and TRBJ2-1; 9 bases are shared with TRBD1. The CDR3 sequence: CASSLFFGTGNWDEQFF. CDR3 nucleotide sequence: TGTGCCAGCAGCTTATTCTTCGGGACAGGGAACTGGGATGAGCAGTTCTTC.